The entry that follows covers one T cell receptor beta chain sequence. What it recognizes is unknown. Sequenced with the Oncomine TCR Beta short-read assay was DNA taken from cultured CD4+ T cells. TCRdb fed the PCR reads into MiXCR, producing one record per CDR3 protein. The data contain more than 3,500 distinct CDR3 sequences, 71% of them singletons. Treatment denoted: roughly 10-day PBMC culture with coronavirus spike peptide pools or control peptides (ViraFEST assay). The sample belongs to a study of vaccination and CD4 T cells after COVID-19. The receptor's source is a human donor who had recovered from COVID-19. The material sequenced was CD4+ T cells from blood, cultured in vitro.

As DNA, the CDR3 is TGTGCCAGCCGATCAGAGTGGGGCGAGCAGTACTTC. Translation: CASRSEWGEQYF. This sequence joins TRBV27 and TRBJ2-7; unclear D gene. Germline V CDR1 and CDR2: MNHEY, SMNVEV (reference sequence). The V gene lost 8 bases and the J gene lost 6 bases, with 14 bases spanning the gap. The CDR3 consists of 12 residues.